Listed below are T cell receptor beta chains from one sample, sequenced in a study of blood T cell repertoires in COVID-19. Using immunoSEQ multiplex PCR, the repertoire was profiled, and TCRdb retains in-frame clones only, with some absent. The table has approximately 250,000 clones, more than 85% seen once. The sample taken for sequencing was PBMCs or T cells enriched from blood (not recorded which). The receptors originated from a man between 40 and 49 years old who had been exposed to COVID-19. The CDR3 runs from the conserved cysteine through the conserved F or W. The order of the fields is D gene, V gene, clone size, J gene, CDR3 DNA, CDR3 protein. The D gene is left open where the match is weak. Clone size is stated in some rows and not others, as once, few, many or a class when expanded.

TRBD1	TRBV5-1	.	TRBJ1-1	TGCGCCAGCAGCTTGCGGGGACAGGCAAACACTGAAGCTTTCTTT	CASSLRGQANTEAFF
TRBD1	TRBV13	.	TRBJ1-5	TGTGCCAGCAGCTTAGGCAGGACAGGGGGTCAGCCCCAGCATTTT	CASSLGRTGGQPQHF
.	TRBV6-5	once	TRBJ1-4	TGTGCCAGCAGTAGGGGGTCCACTAATGAAAAACTGTTTTTT	CASSRGSTNEKLFF
TRBD2	TRBV28	.	TRBJ2-7	TGTGCCAGCAGATGGTCGGGGGGGAGGTACGAGCAGTACTTC	CASRWSGGRYEQYF
.	TRBV10-3	.	TRBJ2-5	TGTGCCATCAGTGGGACAGACCAAGAGACCCAGTACTTC	CAISGTDQETQYF
TRBD1	TRBV9	.	TRBJ1-4	TGTGCCAGCAGCGTGCAGGGGGGAGCTAATGAAAAACTGTTTTTT	CASSVQGGANEKLFF
TRBD1	TRBV7-8	.	TRBJ1-3	TGTGCCAGCAGCTTAACAGGGGGAAGTGGAAACACCATATATTTT	CASSLTGGSGNTIYF
TRBD1	TRBV9	.	TRBJ2-2	TGTGCCAGCAGCGTAGTTGGACAGGGGCCCGGGGAGCTGTTTTTT	CASSVVGQGPGELFF
.	TRBV10-3	.	TRBJ2-5	TGTGCCATCAGTGATACTAGAGGGGGAGAGACCCAGTACTTC	CAISDTRGGETQYF
.	TRBV10-3	once	TRBJ2-7	TGTGCCATCAGTGAGCAGTCTTCCCGGGTATACGAGCAGTACTTC	CAISEQSSRVYEQYF
.	TRBV18	.	TRBJ2-3	TGTGCCAGCTCACGGGGCATGGCAGTCTCAACAGATACGCAGTATTTT	CASSRGMAVSTDTQYF
TRBD2	TRBV19	.	TRBJ2-2	TGTGCCGCAAAACCACTAGCGGGAGGACCCGGGGAGCTGTTTTTT	CAAKPLAGGPGELFF
.	TRBV13	once	TRBJ1-1	TGTGCCAGCAACGTGGGACATTTGAACACTGAAGCTTTCTTT	CASNVGHLNTEAFF
TRBD1	TRBV11-2	.	TRBJ2-1	TGTGCCAGCAGCCGCCGGGACAGGGTTAATGAGCAGTTCTTC	CASSRRDRVNEQFF
.	TRBV2	once	TRBJ2-3	TGTGCCAGCAGGCGCACAACCGGACTCTCTAGCACAGATACGCAGTATTTT	CASRRTTGLSSTDTQYF
.	TRBV4-1	.	TRBJ2-5	TGCGCCAGCAGCCAAGGCGGTGGCCAGACCCAGTACTTC	CASSQGGGQTQYF
.	TRBV15	.	TRBJ1-1	TGTGCCACCAGCAGAGACAGTATTGAAGCTTTCTTT	CATSRDSIEAFF
TRBD2	TRBV24-1	.	TRBJ2-3	TGTGCCACCAGGACTAGCCTAACAGATACGCAGTATTTT	CATRTSLTDTQYF
.	TRBV10-3	.	TRBJ1-2	TGTGCCATCAGTGAATTGACAGCTAACTATGGCTACACCTTC	CAISELTANYGYTF
TRBD2	TRBV6-5	.	TRBJ2-1	TGTGCCAGCCGGGCTAGCGGGAGCGGTGAGCAGTTCTTC	CASRASGSGEQFF
.	TRBV2	.	TRBJ1-5	TGTGCCAGCAGTCAGGGTTTAGGTCAGCCCCAGCATTTT	CASSQGLGQPQHF
TRBD2	TRBV2	.	TRBJ2-3	TGTGCCAGCAGTGAATTAGGGACTAAGTCTTCCACAGATACGCAGTATTTT	CASSELGTKSSTDTQYF
TRBD1	TRBV19	.	TRBJ2-7	TGTGCCAGTAGTTGGACAGGGGCGAACGAGCAGTACTTC	CASSWTGANEQYF